The T cell receptor (beta chain) described here comes from a study of T cell changes during pregnancy in multiple sclerosis. TCRdb's copy holds only in-frame clones and misses some; the assay was immunoSEQ multiplex PCR. The sample consists of more than 90,000 clones, more than 85% of them appearing once. This CDR3 is 10 amino acids long. CDR1 SNHLY and CDR2 FYNNEI come from the germline V gene. The V end lost 6 bases, the J end lost 10 bases, and 9 bases lay between the germline ends. In its sample, this clone was seen once. J is TRBJ1-1 and V is TRBV2, with D perhaps TRBD1 (6 bases). The input for sequencing was peripheral blood, taken in the first trimester of pregnancy. This clonotype was sampled from a female donor with multiple sclerosis, enrolled in a pregnancy study. CDR3 amino acids: CASRGALAFF. CDR3 coding DNA: TGTGCCAGCAGGGGGGCTCTAGCTTTCTTT.